This entry lists 13 T cell receptor beta chains sequenced from one sample in a study of T-cell reconstitution after alpha-beta-depleted transplantation in children. The TCRbeta library incorporated unique molecular identifiers. TCRdb recomputed calls from the PCR reads with MiXCR, one row per CDR3 protein. The table has fewer than 250,000 distinct CDR3 sequences, roughly 8.2% seen once. The source material was PBMCs, mostly from graft donor cells, sampled 180 days after TCRalphabeta/CD19-depleted stem cell transplant. The receptors were sampled from a male patient under 18 who had a stem cell transplant for acute lymphoblastic leukemia, so the T cells may come from the graft donor.

This clonotype was counted ten times or more. The chain couples TRBV6-5 to TRBJ2-5; D is uncertain. The V gene's germline CDR1 is MNHEY and CDR2 SVGAGI. The CDR3 totals 15 residues. V was pared by 1 base and J by 2 bases, with 11 bases between. This CDR3 is CASSYFRTEQETQYF. CDR3 DNA sequence: TGTGCCAGCAGTTACTTCCGGACGGAGCAAGAGACCCAGTACTTC.

This clonotype is termed medium-sized. The gene calls are TRBV5-1 and TRBJ2-3; possibly TRBD1 for D (7 bases). The CDR3 covers 16 residues. The germline V and J ends were trimmed by 5 bases and 4 bases, with 20 bases remaining between them. Germline V CDR1 and CDR2: SGHRS, YFSETQ. CDR3 amino acids: CASRGWTGGGADTQYF. CDR3 nucleotides: TGCGCCAGCAGGGGATGGACAGGCGGCGGGGCAGATACGCAGTATTTT.

This clonotype was detected many times. J is TRBJ1-1 and V is TRBV10-3; D is ambiguous. V was pared by 7 bases and J by 0 bases, with 9 bases between. The CDR3 length is 13 residues. Germline V gene data show CDR1 as ENHRY and CDR2 as SYGVKD. In DNA, the CDR3 is TGTGCCATCACAGGAGATATGAACACTGAAGCTTTCTTT. Its translation is CAITGDMNTEAFF.

In this sample, this clonotype turned up many times. The rearrangement uses TRBV6-2 or TRBV6-3 and TRBJ1-1, with unresolved D. The V end lost 5 bases, the J end lost 6 bases, and 16 bases lay between the germline ends. Germline V CDR1 and CDR2: MNHEY, SVGEGT. CDR3 length: 14 residues. In DNA, the CDR3 is TGTGCCAGCAGTCGGGCGAGAGTAAGCCCTGAAGCTTTCTTT. This codes for CASSRARVSPEAFF.

This clonotype was recorded at least ten times. The gene calls are TRBV27 and TRBJ2-6; D perhaps matches TRBD2 (6 bases). CDR1 MNHEY and CDR2 SMNVEV come from the germline V gene (reference sequence). Between the trimmed V and J ends, which lost 6 bases and 0 bases, there was a span of 12 bases. This CDR3 spans 16 amino acids. CDR3 in DNA: TGTGCCAGCAGCCTAGTCGGGGGCTCTGGGGCCAACGTCCTGACTTTC. This sequence encodes CASSLVGGSGANVLTF.

The V call is TRBV18, the J call TRBJ1-3; D not certain. Trimming pared 6 bases from V and 0 bases from J, leaving 15 bases between. The CDR3 sequence is 16 residues long. From germline, CDR1 is KGHSH and CDR2 LQKENI. The CDR3 region has the DNA TGTGCCAGCTCCCCCGGATTACCCAGCTCTGGAAACACCATATATTTT. It codes for CASSPGLPSSGNTIYF.

This clonotype has a count of ten or more. V gene TRBV6-5 combines with J gene TRBJ2-7; possible D gene TRBD1, 6 bases. Trimming removed 2 bases from V and 0 bases from J, with 14 bases in between. This CDR3 is built from 16 residues. Germline loops: CDR1 MNHEY, CDR2 SVGAGI. CDR3 sequence reads: CASSYIPTGYSYEQYF. CDR3 bases: TGTGCCAGCAGTTACATCCCGACAGGCTACTCCTACGAGCAGTACTTC.

The sample holds many counts of this clonotype. This chain uses TRBV28 with TRBJ2-5; 7 nucleotides align to TRBD1. The CDR3 is made up of 16 amino acids. The germline gives CDR1 MDHEN, CDR2 SYDVKM. V lost 6 bases to trimming and J lost 0 bases; unmatched junction nucleotides: 10. CDR3 coding DNA: TGTGCCAGCAGCCAACAGGGGTGGTACTACCAAGAGACCCAGTACTTC. Amino acid sequence: CASSQQGWYYQETQYF.

The J gene is TRBJ1-5, the V gene TRBV19, with a possible D match to TRBD1 (6 bases). Trimming cost V 7 bases and J 4 bases, with 11 bases left between them. Looked up from germline, CDR1 is LNHDA and CDR2 is SQIVND (reference sequence). The CDR3 covers 13 residues. CDR3 bases: TGTGCCAGTAAACAGGGAGTTAATCAGCCCCAGCATTTT. This encodes CASKQGVNQPQHF.

On this clonotype itself: A much larger clone differs from this one at a single base, so this may be a read error. The chain recombines TRBV18 with TRBJ1-5; tentatively, D is TRBD1 (5 bases). The CDR3 loop spans 13 amino acids. Germline V gene sequence: CDR1 KGHSH, CDR2 LQKENI. Here the CDR3 DNA reads TGTGCCAGCTCAGAGCAGGGCAATCTGCCCCAGCATTTT. Protein sequence: CASSEQGNLPQHF. The full variable domain, completed using reference TRBV18 and TRBJ1-5, is NAGVMQNPRHLVRRRGQEARLRCSPMKGHSHVYWYRQLPEEGLKFMVYLQKENIIDESGMPKERFSAEFPKEGPSILRIQQVVRGDSAAYFCASSEQGNLPQHFGDGTRLSIL.

The chain links TRBV27 to TRBJ2-4; TRBD1 matches at 10 bases. Trimming took 2 bases from V and 0 from J; bases not matched to a gene: 13. Per the germline V gene, CDR1 is MNHEY and CDR2 is SMNVEV (reference sequence). The CDR3 has 20 amino acids. CDR3 amino acids: CASSLRARQGAVQAKNIQYF. Written as DNA, the CDR3 is TGTGCCAGCAGTTTACGGGCGAGACAGGGGGCGGTACAAGCCAAAAACATTCAGTACTTC.

This clonotype has a count of ten or more. J is TRBJ2-5 and V is TRBV29-1; tentatively, D is TRBD1 (5 bases). Germline lookup yields CDR1 SQVTM and CDR2 ANQGSEA. Trimming pared 3 bases from V and 4 bases from J, leaving 9 bases between. This CDR3 comprises 12 residues. DNA for the CDR3: TGCAGCGTTGACAGGGTCGGAGAGACCCAGTACTTC. Protein: CSVDRVGETQYF.

Details on this clonotype: Just one base apart from a much larger clone, this may be a read error. This rearrangement joins TRBV29-1 to TRBJ1-2, with D perhaps TRBD1 (6 bases). The germline gives CDR1 SQVTM, CDR2 ANQGSEA. CDR3 length: 13 residues. Trimming took off 6 bases at V and 3 bases at J, with 14 bases between the two ends. DNA of the CDR3: TGCAGCGTCCCGGGACATAATGACTATGGCTACACCTTC. It codes for CSVPGHNDYGYTF.